This entry concerns a single TCR beta chain. The target antigen is unknown. This sample was taken from a study of regulatory dendritic cells for organ transplantation. The germline V gene encodes CDR1 SGHTA and CDR2 FQGNSA. J gave up 4 bases and V 5 bases, and 10 bases lay outside the gene matches. This CDR3 contains 16 residues. Study conclusions and caveats: Considerable individual heterogeneity was seen in alloreactive memory CD8+ T cells.

Generated by immunoSEQ multiplex PCR, the TCRdb table keeps only in-frame clones and is missing some. This sample has about 34,000 clones, with roughly nine tenths found just once. Sequencing was carried out using naive CD4+ T cells from blood. As to subset: CD45RA+ naive T cells. The source of this sequence is a human donor in good health. This chain uses TRBV7-2 with TRBJ1-2; TRBD1 aligns across 10 bases. The CDR3 sequence: CASSLNGDRGGYGYTF. CDR3 nucleotide sequence: TGTGCCAGCAGCCTCAATGGGGACAGGGGCGGCTATGGCTACACCTTC.